These T cell receptor beta chains were read from a single sample in a study of CXCR3-negative and CXCR3-positive naive CD8 T cells. TCRdb re-called the 5' RACE reads and gives one entry per CDR3 protein, without DNA. The sample data list around 50,000 distinct CDR3 sequences. The sample consisted of naive CXCR3- CD8+ T cells from blood. All receptors derive from a human donor in good health. Some clones in this sample may be carry-over from other donors' samples. Both conserved end residues are part of each CDR3. The order of the fields is J gene, V gene, CDR3 protein.

TRBJ2-1	TRBV7-2	CASSFGLAGNNEQFF
TRBJ1-2	TRBV29-1	CSVELGAYGYTF
TRBJ2-7	TRBV28	CASRQGYEQYF
TRBJ2-1	TRBV27	CASSSTPRAAGGLVDEQFF
TRBJ2-5	TRBV7-9	CASRNQETQYF
TRBJ2-7	TRBV7-2	CASSSSDLGTIEQYF
TRBJ2-5	TRBV4-3	CASSLHGRDQETQYF
TRBJ2-2	TRBV5-5	CASSPIAIRVTNTGELFF
TRBJ2-1	TRBV4-2	CASSQASGVYNEQFF
TRBJ2-7	TRBV20-1	CSATGPNSSYEQYF
TRBJ2-7	TRBV14	CASSHSMDSQSEQYF
TRBJ2-7	TRBV7-6	CASTSPGEGGHSDYEQYF
TRBJ2-7	TRBV6-6	CASYSGGGPYEQYF
TRBJ2-1	TRBV23-1	CAQSGSRGEQFF
TRBJ2-7	TRBV28	CASSRSRDGYEQYF
TRBJ1-1	TRBV11-2	CASSLDGQRGTEAFF
TRBJ2-7	TRBV7-6	CASSTPEAPGEQYF
TRBJ2-5	TRBV7-6	CASSLALGLVGQETQYF
TRBJ2-3	TRBV6-2/TRBV6-3	CASSDPTDTQYF
TRBJ2-7	TRBV29-1	CSVEGLRDGEYEQYF
TRBJ2-6	TRBV7-6	CASSLGRGSNTGANVLTF
TRBJ2-1	TRBV27	CASSFDGRSSSYNEQFF
TRBJ2-1	TRBV28	CASSLGSGLAQSEQFF
TRBJ1-2	TRBV6-6	CASSFWISGTGDNYGYTF
TRBJ2-1	TRBV3-1	CASSQDSTSVPNEQFF